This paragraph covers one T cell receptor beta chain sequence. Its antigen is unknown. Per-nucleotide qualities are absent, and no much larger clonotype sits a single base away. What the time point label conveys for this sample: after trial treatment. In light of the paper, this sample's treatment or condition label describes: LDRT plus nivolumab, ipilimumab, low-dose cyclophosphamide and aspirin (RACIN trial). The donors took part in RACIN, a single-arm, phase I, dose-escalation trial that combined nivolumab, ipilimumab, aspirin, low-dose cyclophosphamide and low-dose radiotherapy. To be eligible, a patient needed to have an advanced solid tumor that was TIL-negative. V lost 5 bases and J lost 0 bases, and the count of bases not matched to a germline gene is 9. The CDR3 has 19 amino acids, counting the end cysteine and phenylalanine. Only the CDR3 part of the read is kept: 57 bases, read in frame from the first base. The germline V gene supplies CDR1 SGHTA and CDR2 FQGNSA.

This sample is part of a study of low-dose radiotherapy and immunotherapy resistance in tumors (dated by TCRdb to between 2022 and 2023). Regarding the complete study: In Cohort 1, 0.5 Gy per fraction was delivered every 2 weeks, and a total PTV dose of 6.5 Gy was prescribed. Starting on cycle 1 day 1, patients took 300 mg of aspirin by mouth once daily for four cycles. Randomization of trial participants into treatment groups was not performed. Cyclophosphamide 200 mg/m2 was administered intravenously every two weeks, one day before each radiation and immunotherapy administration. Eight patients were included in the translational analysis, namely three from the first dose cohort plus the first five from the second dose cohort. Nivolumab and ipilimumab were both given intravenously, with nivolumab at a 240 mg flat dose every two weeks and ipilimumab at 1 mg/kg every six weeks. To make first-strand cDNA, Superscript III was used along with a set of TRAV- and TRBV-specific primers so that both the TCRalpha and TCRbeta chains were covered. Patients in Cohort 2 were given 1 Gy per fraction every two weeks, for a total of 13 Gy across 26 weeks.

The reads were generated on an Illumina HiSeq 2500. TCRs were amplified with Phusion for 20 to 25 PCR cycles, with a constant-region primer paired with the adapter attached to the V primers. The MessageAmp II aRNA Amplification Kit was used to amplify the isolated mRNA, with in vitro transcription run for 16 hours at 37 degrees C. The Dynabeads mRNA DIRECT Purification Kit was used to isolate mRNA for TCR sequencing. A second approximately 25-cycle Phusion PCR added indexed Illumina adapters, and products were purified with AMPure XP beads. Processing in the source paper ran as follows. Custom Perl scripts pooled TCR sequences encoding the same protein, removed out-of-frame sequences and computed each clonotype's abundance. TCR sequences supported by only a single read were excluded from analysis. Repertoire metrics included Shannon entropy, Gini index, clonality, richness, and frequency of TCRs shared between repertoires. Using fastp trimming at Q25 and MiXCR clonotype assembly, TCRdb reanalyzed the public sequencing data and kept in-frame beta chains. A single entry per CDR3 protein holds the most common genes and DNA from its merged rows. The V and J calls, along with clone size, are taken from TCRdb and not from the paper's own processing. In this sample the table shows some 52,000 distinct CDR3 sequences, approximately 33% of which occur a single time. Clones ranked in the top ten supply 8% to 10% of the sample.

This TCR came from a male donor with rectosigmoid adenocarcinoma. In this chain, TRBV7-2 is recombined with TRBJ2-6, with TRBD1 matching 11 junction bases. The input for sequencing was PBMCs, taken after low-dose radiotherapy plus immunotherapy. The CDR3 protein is CASSRERTGGSSGANVLTF. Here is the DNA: TGTGCCAGCAGCCGCGAGCGGACAGGGGGCAGCTCTGGGGCCAACGTCCTGACTTTC.